This TCR beta chain was obtained from a study of beta chain features in type 1 diabetes. Naive, central memory, regulatory and stem cell-like memory cells within the CD4+ compartment were sorted using CD45RO/CCR7/CD25/CD127/CD95/CD27. The entirety of the isolated RNA underwent reverse transcription, so expressed TCRB transcripts were sequenced. There were millions of reads on average in the naive, central memory and regulatory T cell samples. Clones were sequenced by immunoSEQ multiplex PCR, and TCRdb holds only the in-frame ones, with some missing. The data contain some 370,000 clones, around 10% of them singletons. The CDR3 runs to 16 residues. Germline assignment: CDR1 MNHEY and CDR2 SMNVEV (reference sequence). V lost 7 bases to trimming and J lost 2 bases, with 18 bases between them. Study-wide points: Patients with Type 1 diabetes showed moderately but significantly shorter TCRB CDR3s in all four CD4+ subsets. It was not settled here whether HLA type affects TCRB rearrangement.

Remarks on this clone: What it recognizes is unknown.

This chain joins TRBV27 and TRBJ1-5; no firm D call. The sample was central memory CD4+ T cells from blood. This sequence was found in a man younger than 45 with type 1 diabetes. The CDR3 reads CASNLRAGFGNQPQHF. In DNA form, the CDR3 reads TGTGCCAGCAACCTTCGGGCAGGTTTTGGCAATCAGCCCCAGCATTTT.